This is a list of T cell receptor beta chains from one sample in a study of T cell changes during pregnancy in multiple sclerosis. The table came from immunoSEQ multiplex PCR; TCRdb's copy has only in-frame clones and leaves some out. The sample gives about 40,000 clones, around 94% of which show up once; about 1.7% is in the top ten. The sample was peripheral blood, taken in the third trimester of pregnancy. The receptors stem from a female donor with multiple sclerosis, enrolled in a pregnancy study. Both conserved end residues are trimmed from each CDR3. Not all rows give a size; the values are once, few, many and, for expanded clones, a class.

v_gene: TRBV5-8; j_gene: TRBJ1-6; abundance: -; CDR3aa: ASSLGGQGTSPLH
v_gene: TRBV28; j_gene: TRBJ1-1; abundance: -; CDR3aa: ASRIQGIRTEAF
v_gene: TRBV11-3; j_gene: TRBJ2-5; abundance: -; CDR3aa: ASSLDLEETQY
v_gene: TRBV9; j_gene: TRBJ2-2; abundance: -; CDR3aa: ASSITQGANTGELF
v_gene: TRBV6-5; j_gene: TRBJ1-1; abundance: -; CDR3aa: ASSYGDTTEAF
v_gene: TRBV7-3; j_gene: TRBJ1-1; abundance: -; CDR3aa: ASSLGHSNTEAF
v_gene: TRBV5-1; j_gene: TRBJ2-7; abundance: -; CDR3aa: ASSISGQTYEQY
v_gene: TRBV6-5; j_gene: TRBJ2-7; abundance: -; CDR3aa: ASSWTDRTYEQY
v_gene: TRBV28; j_gene: TRBJ1-1; abundance: few; CDR3aa: ASSWQSMNTEAF
v_gene: TRBV5-6; j_gene: TRBJ2-7; abundance: -; CDR3aa: ASTPNTRQGRGEQY
v_gene: TRBV14; j_gene: TRBJ1-6; abundance: -; CDR3aa: ASSHREDSPLH
v_gene: TRBV19; j_gene: TRBJ2-2; abundance: -; CDR3aa: ASSRLAGGSYTGELF
v_gene: TRBV11-2; j_gene: TRBJ2-1; abundance: -; CDR3aa: ASSVFTRGYNEQF
v_gene: TRBV27; j_gene: TRBJ2-1; abundance: -; CDR3aa: ASSKYQGYEQF
v_gene: TRBV4-2; j_gene: TRBJ2-1; abundance: -; CDR3aa: ASSQELESSYNEQF
v_gene: TRBV6-1; j_gene: TRBJ2-7; abundance: -; CDR3aa: AGSNRGDGSYEQY
v_gene: TRBV7-2; j_gene: TRBJ2-2; abundance: -; CDR3aa: ASSLDLGGARTGELF
v_gene: TRBV5-1; j_gene: TRBJ1-2; abundance: -; CDR3aa: ASRGGTAILSTNYGYT
v_gene: TRBV10-3; j_gene: TRBJ2-3; abundance: -; CDR3aa: ASRNLASNTDTQY
v_gene: TRBV7-9; j_gene: TRBJ1-2; abundance: -; CDR3aa: ASSLNDNRGYT
v_gene: TRBV7-9; j_gene: TRBJ2-2; abundance: -; CDR3aa: ASSFPGLAGGGTGELF
v_gene: TRBV19; j_gene: TRBJ1-5; abundance: -; CDR3aa: ASTVRGLHQPQH
v_gene: TRBV6-6; j_gene: TRBJ2-3; abundance: -; CDR3aa: ASSFSGGGTDTQY
v_gene: TRBV10-3; j_gene: TRBJ1-1; abundance: -; CDR3aa: ATGVSGGEAF
v_gene: TRBV9; j_gene: TRBJ2-1; abundance: -; CDR3aa: ASSATGRGGDEQF
v_gene: TRBV6-1; j_gene: TRBJ2-5; abundance: -; CDR3aa: ASSVRDRGLQETQY